This T cell receptor (beta chain) was retrieved from a study of chronic HIV infection and antiretroviral therapy. There are 13 residues in the CDR3. Per germline, CDR1 SGDLS and CDR2 YYNGEE. V was pared by 3 bases and J by 0 bases, with 6 bases between. TCRdb used MiXCR to reprocess the 5' RACE reads, holding one entry per CDR3 protein. The sample yields approximately 47,000 distinct CDR3 sequences, approximately 19% seen once. The TCR originated in an adult who had HIV and had not received antiretroviral therapy, or was an uninfected healthy control (not recorded which). The chain joins TRBV9 to TRBJ1-1; D is unresolved. Specimen: peripheral blood. CDR3 protein: CASSAFLNTEAFF. CDR3 coding DNA: TGTGCCAGCAGCGCCTTCCTGAACACTGAAGCTTTCTTT.